The T cell receptor (beta chain) described here comes from a study of blood T cell repertoires in COVID-19. Study details: The cDNA or gDNA used as material had been derived from T cells, B-cell-depleted T cells, or PBMCs.

This clone was counted at least ten times. Germline CDR1 and CDR2: LNHNV and YYDKDF (reference sequence). CDR3 length: 13 amino acids. V was pared by 1 base and J by 6 bases, with 7 bases between. Some clones are missing from TCRdb's copy, which holds only in-frame ones; the method was immunoSEQ multiplex PCR. This sample has some 250,000 clones, with over 70% found just once. The TCR originated in a woman at least 80 years old with acute or convalescent COVID-19. Sequencing was performed on peripheral blood. This sequence joins TRBV15 and TRBJ1-5, with D perhaps TRBD1 (6 bases). The CDR3 loop is CATSRGGGQPQHF. CDR3 bases: TGTGCCACCAGCAGAGGAGGGGGTCAGCCCCAGCATTTT.